This T cell receptor (beta chain) derives from a study of shared clonotypes between healthy human individuals. Profiling relied on immunoSEQ multiplex PCR, and the TCRdb table lists in-frame clones only, not all of them. The profile shows 1 million to 1.2 million clones, roughly 80% of them singletons. Donors comprised only Caucasian adults living in Nashville, Tennessee. There are 14 residues in the CDR3. CDR1 is GTSNPN, CDR2 SVGIG, per germline (reference sequence). V gave up 3 bases and J gave up 0 bases; unmatched junction bases: 5. The source of this sequence is a man aged 18 to 29 in good health. Some clones in this sample may be carry-over from other donors' samples. The sample comprised memory CD4+ T cells from PBMCs. The subset denotes: CD45RA-negative fraction. The chain links TRBV30 to TRBJ2-7; 7 bases map to TRBD1. Written as DNA, the CDR3 is TGTGCCTGGAGGGCACAGGGGAGCTCCTACGAGCAGTACTTC. Translated: CAWRAQGSSYEQYF.